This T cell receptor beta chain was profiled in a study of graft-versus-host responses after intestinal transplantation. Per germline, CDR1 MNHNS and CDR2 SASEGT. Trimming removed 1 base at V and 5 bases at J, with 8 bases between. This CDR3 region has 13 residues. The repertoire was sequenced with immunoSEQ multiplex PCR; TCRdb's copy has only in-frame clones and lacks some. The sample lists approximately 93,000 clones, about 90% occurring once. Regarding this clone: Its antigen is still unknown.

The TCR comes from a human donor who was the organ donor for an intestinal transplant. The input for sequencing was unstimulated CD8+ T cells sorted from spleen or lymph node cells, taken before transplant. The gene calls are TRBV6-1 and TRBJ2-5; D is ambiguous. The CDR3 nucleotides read TGTGCCAGCAGTGAAGAGTTCGGGGAGACCCAGTACTTC. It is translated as CASSEEFGETQYF.